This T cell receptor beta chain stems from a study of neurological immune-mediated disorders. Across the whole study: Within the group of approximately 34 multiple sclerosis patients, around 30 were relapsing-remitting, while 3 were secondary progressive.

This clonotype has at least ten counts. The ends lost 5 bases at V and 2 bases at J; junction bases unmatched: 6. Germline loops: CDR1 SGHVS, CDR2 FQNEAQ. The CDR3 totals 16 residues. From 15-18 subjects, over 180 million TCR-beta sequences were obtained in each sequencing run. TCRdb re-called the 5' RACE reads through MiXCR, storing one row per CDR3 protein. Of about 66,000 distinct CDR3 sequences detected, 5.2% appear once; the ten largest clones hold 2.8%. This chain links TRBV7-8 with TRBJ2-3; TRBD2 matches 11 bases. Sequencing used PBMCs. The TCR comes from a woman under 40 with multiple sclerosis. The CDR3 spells CASSLLAGGNTDTQYF. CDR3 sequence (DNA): TGTGCCAGCAGCCTCTTAGCGGGGGGGAACACAGATACGCAGTATTTT.